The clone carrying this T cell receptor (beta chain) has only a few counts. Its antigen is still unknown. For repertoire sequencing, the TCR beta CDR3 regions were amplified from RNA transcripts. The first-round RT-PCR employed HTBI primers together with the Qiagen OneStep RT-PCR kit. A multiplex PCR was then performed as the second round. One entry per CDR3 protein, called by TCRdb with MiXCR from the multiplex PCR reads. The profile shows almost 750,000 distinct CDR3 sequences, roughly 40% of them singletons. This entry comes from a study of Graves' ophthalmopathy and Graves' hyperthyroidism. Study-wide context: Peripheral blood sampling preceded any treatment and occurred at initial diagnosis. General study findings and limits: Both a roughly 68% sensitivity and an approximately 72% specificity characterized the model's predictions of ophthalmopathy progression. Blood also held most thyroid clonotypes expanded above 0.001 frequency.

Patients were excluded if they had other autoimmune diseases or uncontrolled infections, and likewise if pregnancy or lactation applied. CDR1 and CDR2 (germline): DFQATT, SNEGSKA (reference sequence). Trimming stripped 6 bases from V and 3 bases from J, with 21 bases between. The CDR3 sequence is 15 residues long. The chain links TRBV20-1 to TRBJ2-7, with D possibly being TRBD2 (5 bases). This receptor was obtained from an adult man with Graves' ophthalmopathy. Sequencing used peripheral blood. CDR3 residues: CSANEYVGVRYEQYF. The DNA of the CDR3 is TGCAGTGCGAACGAATATGTGGGAGTACGCTACGAGCAGTACTTC.